This T cell receptor beta chain came from a study of blood T cell repertoires in COVID-19. Study information: Nucleic acid was either cDNA or gDNA, and it came from T cells, B-cell-depleted T cells, or PBMCs.

The V and J ends lost 5 bases and 2 bases, in that order; junction bases with no gene match: 6. The CDR3 runs to 16 residues. Germline-derived CDR1 and CDR2 are SGHAT and FQNNGV. Per the original methods: Amplification of reference gene primers provided the estimated nucleated cell counts. Data came from immunoSEQ multiplex PCR; TCRdb stores just in-frame clones and leaves some out. V and J calls and clone size follow that table, whereas D and trimming were derived from the DNA. The sample gives tens of thousands of clones, more than 75% of which show up once; 5% to 6.5% is in the top ten. The V gene is TRBV11-2, the J gene TRBJ1-6, with 7 nucleotides matching TRBD1. Sequencing was performed on peripheral blood. The clonotype originates from a man older than 75 in a cohort sampled during active COVID-19. The CDR3 nucleotides are TGTGCCAGCAGCCCGAGGGACAGCCCCTATAATTCACCCCTCCACTTT. Translation gives CASSPRDSPYNSPLHF.